Presented here are 13 T cell receptor beta chains from one specimen sequenced in a study of T cell responses to AZD1222 COVID-19 vaccine. The assay was immunoSEQ multiplex PCR, and TCRdb's table has in-frame clones only and misses some. This table holds 200,000 to 250,000 clones, roughly 91% found once. The specimen comprised peripheral blood, sampled on day 0 of MenACWY control vaccination. Receptor source: an adult in good health.

The rearrangement links TRBV2 to TRBJ2-3; tentative D call: TRBD2 (5 bases). V lost 6 bases and J 6 bases, leaving 13 bases between the germline ends. The CDR3 has 13 residues. Germline V lookup: CDR1 SNHLY, CDR2 FYNNEI. CDR3 sequence reads: CASRLRGSDTQYF. The CDR3, as DNA: TGTGCCAGCAGATTACGGGGAAGTGATACGCAGTATTTT.

The CDR3 DNA reads as TGTGCCAGCACAGATACGCAGTATTTT. Translation gives CASTDTQYF. V gene TRBV27 combines with J gene TRBJ2-3; D not certain. This CDR3 spans 9 amino acids. The germline gives CDR1 MNHEY, CDR2 SMNVEV (reference sequence). Trimming stripped 7 bases from V and 4 bases from J, with 0 bases between.

The chain is built from TRBV6-2 or TRBV6-3 and TRBJ1-1; D possibly corresponds to TRBD1 (6 bases). V lost 2 bases, J lost 3 bases, and 13 bases lay in between. The CDR3 length is 15 residues. Germline V CDR1 and CDR2: MNHEY, SVGEGT. The CDR3 DNA is TGTGCCAGCAGTTACGGTGGGGGCCGCGACACTGAAGCTTTCTTT. Its protein is CASSYGGGRDTEAFF.

V usage is TRBV3-1 (or the pseudogene TRBV3-2) and J usage is TRBJ2-5, with TRBD2 matching 10 bases. Germline V gene lookup returns CDR1 LGHDT and CDR2 YNNKEL (reference sequence). Trimming took 3 bases from V and 2 from J; bases not matched to a gene: 9. The CDR3 sequence is 17 residues long. In DNA, the CDR3 is TGTGCCAGCAGCCAGAGGACTAGCGGCCCCACTCAAGAGACCCAGTACTTC. This gives the protein CASSQRTSGPTQETQYF.

The V gene is TRBV6-5, the J gene TRBJ1-5; 8 bases match TRBD1. Germline loops: CDR1 MNHEY, CDR2 SVGAGI. The trim removed 4 bases at V and 1 base at J, leaving 3 bases unmatched. This CDR3 has 15 amino acids. In nucleotides, the CDR3 is TGTGCCAGCAGTTTGGACAGGGCGAGCAATCAGCCCCAGCATTTT. As protein: CASSLDRASNQPQHF.

J is TRBJ2-7 and V is TRBV4-2, with D unresolved. CDR1 is LGHNA and CDR2 is YNFKEQ in the germline V gene. This CDR3 is 15 amino acids long. Deletions cut 0 bases from V and 2 bases from J, with 11 bases between. In DNA, the CDR3 is TGTGCCAGCAGCCAAGATTCTGGCAGGACCTACGAGCAGTACTTC. Amino acids: CASSQDSGRTYEQYF.

V and J are TRBV3-1 (or the pseudogene TRBV3-2) and TRBJ1-1; 7 bases are shared with TRBD1. From germline, CDR1 is LGHDT and CDR2 YNNKEL (reference sequence). The CDR3 runs 14 residues. Losses at the gene ends were 1 base for V and 5 bases for J; bases not matched to a gene: 4. The CDR3 sequence: CASSQVQGLTEAFF. CDR3 nucleotides: TGTGCCAGCAGCCAAGTACAGGGGTTGACTGAAGCTTTCTTT.

The V and J genes are TRBV27 and TRBJ1-1, with no clear D. The CDR3 contains 13 residues. Trimming shortened V by 3 bases and J by 2 bases, and 7 bases separated the two germline ends. Per the germline V gene, CDR1 is MNHEY and CDR2 is SMNVEV (reference sequence). CDR3 protein: CASSFDTNTEAFF. CDR3 in DNA: TGTGCCAGCAGTTTTGACACCAACACTGAAGCTTTCTTT.

The chain joins TRBV19 to TRBJ1-6; 7 positions match TRBD1. Trimming at V came to 6 bases and at J to 7 bases, leaving 9 bases not matched to a gene. CDR1 LNHDA and CDR2 SQIVND come from the germline V gene (reference sequence). The CDR3 extends over 15 amino acids. The CDR3 bases are TGTGCCAGTAGGATCGGGACAGAAGTCAATTCACCCCTCCACTTT. This translates into CASRIGTEVNSPLHF.

The CDR3 spells CASSLQRGGLMDTQYF. The CDR3 DNA reads TGTGCCAGCAGCTTACAGCGGGGGGGCCTCATGGATACGCAGTATTTT. V usage is TRBV7-2 and J usage is TRBJ2-3; 10 bases fit TRBD2. The germline V gene has CDR1 SGHTA and CDR2 FQGNSA. V lost 2 bases, J lost 6 bases, and 8 bases stayed unmatched. The CDR3 sequence is 16 residues long.

This rearrangement joins TRBV11-2 to TRBJ2-7; D might be TRBD2 (8 bases). Germline V gene data show CDR1 as SGHAT and CDR2 as FQNNGV. The CDR3 runs 14 residues. Deletions cut 2 bases from V and 9 bases from J, with 17 bases between. For the CDR3, the DNA is TGTGCCAGCAGCTTATCCTCGGGAGGGGGCAGGCAGTACTTC. Translated, it gives CASSLSSGGGRQYF.

The chain carries TRBV3-1 (or the pseudogene TRBV3-2) and TRBJ1-1; no definite D call. Trimming took off 1 base at V and 2 bases at J, with 14 bases between the two ends. This CDR3 has 16 residues. Looked up from germline, CDR1 is LGHDT and CDR2 is YNNKEL (reference sequence). The DNA for the CDR3 is TGTGCCAGCAGCCAAGGAGGATGGGATATTAACACTGAAGCTTTCTTT. Amino acid sequence: CASSQGGWDINTEAFF.

The chain couples TRBV27 to TRBJ1-2, with D possibly being TRBD1 (5 bases). Germline loops: CDR1 MNHEY, CDR2 SMNVEV (reference sequence). This CDR3 spans 11 amino acids. V lost 5 bases, J lost 6 bases, and 7 bases lay in between. The CDR3 reads CASSSRDGYTF. In DNA form, the CDR3 reads TGTGCCAGCAGTAGCAGGGATGGCTACACCTTC.